The clone carrying this T cell receptor (beta chain) has at least ten counts. The sample is drawn from a study of neurological immune-mediated disorders. The germline V gene has CDR1 DFQATT and CDR2 SNEGSKA (reference sequence). This CDR3 has 15 residues. Trimming removed 0 bases from V and 5 bases from J; junction bases left unmatched: 4. The time point here: longitudinal time-point 2. TCRdb fed the 5' RACE reads into MiXCR, producing one record per CDR3 protein. Among roughly 60,000 distinct CDR3 sequences listed, roughly 10% were seen once. Specimen: PBMCs. The TCR comes from a young man in good health. This sequence joins TRBV20-1 and TRBJ2-5, with 12 bases aligning to TRBD1. In nucleotides, the CDR3 is TGCAGTGCTAGAGATCAGGGGACAGGGGGCGAGACCCAGTACTTC. It yields the protein CSARDQGTGGETQYF.